This is a list of T cell receptor beta chains from one sample in a study of radiotherapy plus CTLA-4 blockade in lung cancer. Clones were read by immunoSEQ multiplex PCR, and TCRdb kept only the in-frame ones, dropping some. The repertoire has 70,000 to 95,000 clones, about 83% of them found once; the top ten carry about 14%. This specimen consisted of peripheral blood, obtained from a patient treated with radiotherapy plus ipilimumab. The receptors stem from a human donor with non-small cell lung cancer that progressed on radiotherapy plus ipilimumab. The CDR3 runs from the conserved cysteine through the conserved F or W. A D gene is named only where the DNA matches it firmly. Rows give clone size only sometimes, using once, few, many, or a class for an expanded clone.

CDR3 length	V gene	clone size	J gene	D gene	CDR3 protein	CDR3 DNA
12	TRBV6-5	NA	TRBJ2-2	NA	CASTPLGGELFF	TGTGCCAGCACCCCCCTGGGCGGGGAGCTGTTTTTT
12	TRBV2	NA	TRBJ2-7	NA	CASMGVGYEQYF	TGTGCCAGCATGGGGGTGGGTTACGAGCAGTACTTC
13	TRBV7-2	NA	TRBJ2-2	NA	CASSQLRSGELFF	TGTGCCAGCAGCCAGCTAAGATCCGGGGAGCTGTTTTTT
12	TRBV5-5	NA	TRBJ2-7	NA	CASTQKGREQYF	TGTGCCAGCACCCAGAAGGGAAGGGAGCAGTACTTC
15	TRBV6-4	NA	TRBJ2-1	NA	CASSVEGLRHNEQFF	TGTGCCAGCAGTGTGGAAGGCCTTAGGCACAATGAGCAGTTCTTC
13	TRBV2	NA	TRBJ1-6	NA	CASQRGKNSPLHF	TGTGCCAGCCAGAGGGGCAAAAATTCACCCCTCCACTTT
11	TRBV20-1	NA	TRBJ1-1	NA	CSARVGGEAFF	TGCAGTGCTAGAGTGGGGGGGGAAGCTTTCTTT
15	TRBV5-6	NA	TRBJ1-3	NA	CASSLRHTSGNTIYF	TGTGCCAGCAGCCTTCGGCATACCTCTGGAAACACCATATATTTT
16	TRBV18	NA	TRBJ1-4	NA	CASSPFDLGANEKLFF	TGTGCCAGCTCCCCTTTCGACTTGGGGGCTAATGAAAAACTGTTTTTT
12	TRBV4-3	NA	TRBJ2-2	NA	CASSRGPGELFF	TGCGCCAGCAGCCGCGGACCCGGGGAGCTGTTTTTT
13	TRBV6-5	NA	TRBJ2-3	NA	CASRSASPGTQYF	TGTGCCAGCAGGTCCGCCAGCCCGGGTACGCAGTATTTT
15	TRBV9	NA	TRBJ2-7	NA	CASSRTLDGIYEQYF	TGTGCCAGCAGCCGTACTCTTGACGGTATCTACGAGCAGTACTTC
17	TRBV15	NA	TRBJ1-3	NA	CATSRGGFMGTGNTIYF	TGTGCCACCAGCAGAGGCGGGTTCATGGGGACTGGAAACACCATATATTTT
19	TRBV13	once	TRBJ2-7	TRBD1	CASSSTRTGGASFSYEQYF	TGTGCCAGCAGCTCCACTCGGACAGGGGGCGCTTCCTTCTCCTACGAGCAGTACTTC
13	TRBV7-3	NA	TRBJ2-7	NA	CASSQAPGYEQYF	TGTGCCAGCAGCCAGGCTCCTGGGTACGAGCAGTACTTC
19	TRBV19	NA	TRBJ2-2	TRBD2	CASSNRRGRLAANTGELFF	TGTGCCAGTAGTAACCGGAGGGGGAGACTAGCGGCGAACACCGGGGAGCTGTTTTTT
12	TRBV5-6	few	TRBJ1-1	NA	CASGARGTEAFF	TGTGCCAGCGGGGCAAGGGGGACTGAAGCTTTCTTT
13	TRBV4-1	NA	TRBJ2-7	NA	CASSPTETYEQYF	TGCGCCAGCAGCCCGACAGAAACCTACGAGCAGTACTTC
14	TRBV6-6	NA	TRBJ2-3	TRBD2	CASHTSGGADTQYF	TGTGCCAGCCATACTAGCGGGGGGGCGGATACGCAGTATTTT
14	TRBV5-1	NA	TRBJ2-5	NA	CASSPGTLQETQYF	TGCGCCAGCAGCCCCGGGACTCTGCAAGAGACCCAGTACTTC
14	TRBV19	NA	TRBJ1-3	TRBD1	CASSPDRVQNTIYF	TGTGCCAGTAGCCCGGACAGGGTACAGAACACCATATATTTT
16	TRBV5-5	NA	TRBJ2-5	NA	CASSLGDDRYQETQYF	TGTGCCAGCAGCTTGGGGGATGATCGGTACCAAGAGACCCAGTACTTC
15	TRBV5-6	few	TRBJ2-7	TRBD1	CASSPSTGGFYEQYF	TGTGCCAGCAGCCCCTCGACAGGGGGCTTCTACGAGCAGTACTTC
16	TRBV18	NA	TRBJ2-3	TRBD2	CASSHGRGSGTDTQYF	TGTGCCAGCTCTCACGGGAGGGGTAGTGGCACAGATACGCAGTATTTT
16	TRBV13	once	TRBJ2-1	TRBD2	CASSYKGTSLRNEQFF	TGTGCCAGCAGCTACAAGGGGACTAGCCTCCGAAATGAGCAGTTCTTC
16	TRBV7-3	NA	TRBJ2-5	NA	CASSLLPRGEGETQYF	TGTGCCAGCAGCTTACTTCCTCGGGGAGAGGGGGAGACCCAGTACTTC
15	TRBV5-1	NA	TRBJ1-2	TRBD1	CASSLSRGGRYGYTF	TGCGCCAGCAGCTTGAGTAGAGGGGGCCGCTATGGCTACACCTTC
16	TRBV9	once	TRBJ2-3	NA	CASSPSEGGRTDTQYF	TGTGCCAGCAGCCCCTCGGAGGGTGGGAGAACAGATACGCAGTATTTT
15	TRBV6-1	NA	TRBJ1-4	NA	CASSEITGLPEKLFF	TGTGCCAGCAGTGAAATTACAGGGCTCCCGGAAAAACTGTTTTTT
15	TRBV7-7	once	TRBJ2-5	NA	CASSLAGAIQETQYF	TGTGCCAGCAGCTTAGCGGGAGCAATTCAAGAGACCCAGTACTTC
14	TRBV7-2	NA	TRBJ1-2	NA	CASSLGTGTYGYTF	TGTGCCAGCAGCTTAGGAACAGGAACATATGGCTACACCTTC
13	TRBV6-1	few	TRBJ1-1	TRBD1	CASRETGDTEAFF	TGTGCCAGCAGGGAGACAGGGGACACTGAAGCTTTCTTT
13	TRBV11-3	NA	TRBJ2-5	NA	CASSLGQQETQYF	TGTGCCAGCAGCTTAGGACAGCAAGAGACCCAGTACTTC
14	TRBV18	few	TRBJ1-4	TRBD1	CASSRGQGEEKLFF	TGTGCCAGCTCACGGGGACAGGGTGAGGAAAAACTGTTTTTT
11	TRBV20-1	few	TRBJ2-7	NA	CSAFPLYEQYF	TGCAGTGCCTTCCCTCTTTACGAGCAGTACTTC
15	TRBV5-6	NA	TRBJ1-6	NA	CASSLDRLYNSPLHF	TGTGCCAGCAGCTTGGACAGGCTCTATAATTCACCCCTCCACTTT
15	TRBV15	NA	TRBJ1-1	NA	CATSRVGVGNTEAFF	TGTGCCACCAGCAGAGTGGGGGTGGGGAACACTGAAGCTTTCTTT
17	TRBV30	NA	TRBJ2-7	TRBD2	CAWNGRTSGGATGEQYF	TGTGCCTGGAACGGACGGACTAGCGGGGGGGCCACTGGCGAGCAGTACTTC
13	TRBV2	NA	TRBJ1-1	TRBD1	CASGDSLNTEAFF	TGTGCCAGCGGGGACAGCTTGAACACTGAAGCTTTCTTT
16	TRBV4-1	NA	TRBJ1-6	NA	CASTSPESEFSSPLHF	TGCGCCAGCACCTCTCCCGAGTCAGAGTTTAGTTCACCCCTCCACTTT
20	TRBV18	NA	TRBJ2-1	NA	CASSPQGLGEPVSSYNEQFF	TGTGCCAGCTCACCACAGGGGTTGGGGGAGCCTGTGAGCTCCTACAATGAGCAGTTCTTC
15	TRBV13	NA	TRBJ2-7	TRBD2	CASSGETGGSYEQYF	TGTGCCAGCAGCGGGGAGACGGGGGGGAGCTACGAGCAGTACTTC
16	TRBV4-1	NA	TRBJ2-7	NA	CASSQEHRTASYEQYF	TGCGCCAGCAGCCAAGAGCACAGGACAGCCTCCTACGAGCAGTACTTC
14	TRBV2	NA	TRBJ1-1	TRBD1	CASRLTGWNTEAFF	TGTGCCAGCAGGCTGACAGGGTGGAACACTGAAGCTTTCTTT
15	TRBV27	NA	TRBJ2-7	NA	CASFGTEPLPYEQYF	TGTGCCAGCTTCGGGACCGAACCCCTACCCTACGAGCAGTACTTC
16	TRBV11-3	few	TRBJ2-5	NA	CASSLEGRRSGETQYF	TGTGCCAGCAGCTTAGAGGGCCGAAGATCTGGAGAGACCCAGTACTTC